These 20 T cell receptor beta chains originate from one sample sequenced in a study of Ad26.COV2.S vaccination and SARS-CoV-2 variants. TCRdb keeps only in-frame clones here, not all; method: immunoSEQ multiplex PCR. The data contain 400,000 to 500,000 clones, 75% to 90% of them singletons. Treatment described: roughly 19 received Ad26.COV2.S at low or high dose, single or two shots; about 5 received placebo; per-sample allocation not given. Specimens were obtained on day 63 following the first vaccine or placebo injection. The input for sequencing was peripheral blood, taken in a trial of Ad26.COV2.S vaccine versus placebo. The receptors come from a person aged 18 to 65 who received the Ad26.COV2.S COVID-19 vaccine or a placebo.

CDR3 amino acids: CASSPQGDEQYF. CDR3 sequence (DNA): TGTGCCAGCAGCCCCCAGGGGGACGAGCAGTACTTC. The chain recombines TRBV7-2 with TRBJ2-7; 7 bases agree with TRBD1. Looked up from germline, CDR1 is SGHTA and CDR2 is FQGNSA. There are 12 residues in the CDR3. V lost 5 bases to trimming and J lost 5 bases; unmatched junction nucleotides: 3.

This chain joins TRBV29-1 and TRBJ1-1; D uncertain. The CDR3 spans 17 residues. Looked up from germline, CDR1 is SQVTM and CDR2 is ANQGSEA. Trimming took off 3 bases at V and 0 bases at J, with 20 bases between the two ends. CDR3 DNA: TGCAGCGTTGATCCATCGCGCCAGCTTGTCATGAACACTGAAGCTTTCTTT. Translation: CSVDPSRQLVMNTEAFF.

V and J are TRBV4-1 and TRBJ1-1; D ambiguous. With 1 base removed from V and 5 bases from J, the gap between germline ends came to 14 bases. The CDR3 extends over 15 amino acids. Germline V gene sequence: CDR1 MGHRA, CDR2 YSYEKL. The chain's CDR3 is CASSQAEQSGTEAFF. For the CDR3, the DNA is TGCGCCAGCAGCCAAGCTGAACAGTCGGGGACTGAAGCTTTCTTT.

This clone was seen more than once but under ten times. The chain links TRBV3-1 (or the pseudogene TRBV3-2) to TRBJ2-7; no firm D call. The CDR3 runs to 13 residues. V lost 1 base and J 3 bases, leaving 7 bases between the germline ends. The germline CDR1 and CDR2 sequences are LGHDT and YNNKEL (reference sequence). CDR3 sequence reads: CASSQVGYYEQYF. The CDR3 coding sequence is TGTGCCAGCAGCCAAGTCGGGTACTACGAGCAGTACTTC.

This clone occurred once. V usage is TRBV4-3 and J usage is TRBJ2-1, with D perhaps TRBD1 (5 bases). Germline V gene lookup returns CDR1 LGHNA and CDR2 YSLEER. V lost 2 bases, J lost 9 bases, and 11 bases lay in between. The CDR3 has 13 residues. CDR3 in DNA: TGCGCCAGCAGCCAACGCAGCCAGGGTGAGCAGTTCTTC. Translation: CASSQRSQGEQFF.

The V and J genes are TRBV24-1 and TRBJ2-5; TRBD1 aligns across 10 bases. V gave up 8 bases and J gave up 2 bases; unmatched junction bases: 16. Per germline, CDR1 KGHDR and CDR2 SFDVKD. This CDR3 spans 18 amino acids. The CDR3 sequence is CATNDRDRGMRGQETQYF. CDR3 coding DNA: TGTGCCACCAACGACCGGGACAGGGGAATGAGGGGTCAAGAGACCCAGTACTTC.

The V and J genes are TRBV18 and TRBJ1-2, with D perhaps matching TRBD1 (5 bases). Germline loops: CDR1 KGHSH, CDR2 LQKENI. The ends were cut back, 2 bases at V and 0 bases at J, with 10 bases in the middle. This CDR3 comprises 15 residues. The CDR3 is CASSPSGGSNYGYTF. CDR3 DNA: TGTGCCAGCTCACCATCCGGGGGGTCTAACTATGGCTACACCTTC.

The V call is TRBV6-2 or TRBV6-3, the J call TRBJ2-1; D not resolved. CDR3 length: 12 residues. CDR1 MNHEY and CDR2 SVGEGT come from the germline V gene. V lost 2 bases, J lost 9 bases, and 8 bases lay in between. DNA for the CDR3: TGTGCCAGCAGTTACCCACATGGTGAGCAGTTCTTC. Translation: CASSYPHGEQFF.

The rearrangement links TRBV30 to TRBJ1-1, with D unclear. CDR3 length equals 12 residues. Germline V gene sequence: CDR1 GTSNPN, CDR2 SVGIG (reference sequence). V was pared by 2 bases and J by 2 bases, with 6 bases between. The CDR3 spells CAWSRPNTEAFF. The CDR3 nucleotides read TGTGCCTGGAGTCGGCCTAACACTGAAGCTTTCTTT. Full variable domain (remainder filled in from reference TRBV30 and TRBJ1-1): SQTIHQWPATLVQPVGSPLSLECTVEGTSNPNLYWYRQAAGRGLQLLFYSVGIGQISSEVPQNLSASRPQDRQFILSSKKLLLSDSGFYLCAWSRPNTEAFFGQGTRLTVV.

This clone was counted a few times. This chain joins TRBV5-1 and TRBJ1-3, with D unclear. Trimming shortened V by 4 bases and J by 1 base, and 9 bases separated the two germline ends. Per germline, CDR1 SGHRS and CDR2 YFSETQ. The CDR3 is 14 amino acids. The CDR3 DNA follows: TGCGCCAGCAGCCCGATGGGATCTGGAAACACCATATATTTT. Translated: CASSPMGSGNTIYF.

The V and J genes are TRBV6-2 or TRBV6-3 and TRBJ2-2; 10 nucleotides match TRBD2. CDR1 MNHEY and CDR2 SVGEGT come from the germline V gene. CDR3 length: 18 residues. V was clipped by 3 bases and J by 5 bases; unmatched bases: 12. In nucleotides, the CDR3 is TGTGCCAGCAGTTATCGGCGGCTAGCGGGAGTATATACCGGGGAGCTGTTTTTT. Translating it yields CASSYRRLAGVYTGELFF.

The chain couples TRBV9 to TRBJ2-1; D may match TRBD1 or TRBD2 (6 bases each). Trimming shortened V by 4 bases and J by 1 base, and 15 bases separated the two germline ends. Germline CDR1 and CDR2: SGDLS and YYNGEE. There are 16 residues in the CDR3. Here the CDR3 reads CASSIRSGASYNEQFF. The CDR3 DNA is TGTGCCAGCAGCATCCGCTCGGGGGCTTCCTACAATGAGCAGTTCTTC.

The chain combines TRBV4-3 with TRBJ1-2, with unresolved D. This CDR3 is 14 amino acids long. Germline CDR1 LGHNA, CDR2 YSLEER. With 1 base removed from V and 4 bases from J, the gap between germline ends came to 10 bases. The CDR3 loop is CASSQVASAYGYTF. The DNA for the CDR3 is TGCGCCAGCAGCCAAGTAGCCTCAGCCTATGGCTACACCTTC.

As regards this clone: An end of the junction differs from the germline gene, which may be a read error. The chain links TRBV6-6 to TRBJ2-1; 8 bases fit TRBD2. The germline CDR1 and CDR2 sequences are MNHNY and SVGAGI (reference sequence). This CDR3 contains 15 residues. The CDR3 region is CLGRGDFLGPCEQFF. The CDR3 coding sequence is TGCCTCGGGCGGGGGGATTTTTTGGGGCCTTGTGAGCAGTTCTTC.

The chain employs TRBV12-3 or TRBV12-4 and TRBJ1-2; D is uncertain. The CDR3 length is 13 residues. V gave up 5 bases and J gave up 4 bases, with 11 bases separating them. CDR3 protein: CASSPGAFYGYTF. CDR3 DNA: TGTGCCAGCAGTCCCGGCGCCTTCTATGGCTACACCTTC.

The rearrangement joins TRBV10-3 to TRBJ2-7; 9 bases fit TRBD2. This CDR3 is built from 16 residues. Germline CDR1 and CDR2: ENHRY and SYGVKD. V was pared by 3 bases and J by 1 base, with 7 bases of the junction left unmatched. The CDR3 DNA follows: TGTGCCATCAGTGAACTGGCGACTAGCGGTTCCTACGAGCAGTACGTC. Translating gives CAISELATSGSYEQYV.

The V and J genes are TRBV7-9 and TRBJ2-1, with 9 bases fitting TRBD1. The V gene's germline CDR1 is SEHNR and CDR2 FQNEAQ (reference sequence). The CDR3 totals 14 residues. J lost 8 bases, V lost 8 bases, and 10 bases had no gene match. CDR3 coding DNA: TGTGCCAGCGCTCAAGGACAGGGGTTAGATGAGCAGTTCTTC. Protein sequence: CASAQGQGLDEQFF.

The gene calls are TRBV25-1 and TRBJ2-5; D may be TRBD1 or TRBD2 (5 bases each). Germline assignment: CDR1 MGHDK and CDR2 SYGVNS. This CDR3 has 14 amino acids. Deletions cut 6 bases from V and 4 bases from J, with 15 bases between. CDR3 protein: CASSEGGGTETQYF. In nucleotides, the CDR3 is TGTGCCAGCAGCGAAGGTGGGGGAACAGAGACCCAGTACTTC.

This chain uses TRBV15 with TRBJ1-2; D is unclear. Germline CDR1 and CDR2: LNHNV and YYDKDF (reference sequence). CDR3 length: 13 residues. Trimming cost V 7 bases and J 3 bases, with 12 bases left between them. Here the CDR3 reads CATNERTDYGYTF. Written as DNA, the CDR3 is TGTGCCACCAACGAACGGACGGACTATGGCTACACCTTC.

The chain is built from TRBV5-6 and TRBJ2-7, with D hard to call. Germline CDR1 reads SGHDT; CDR2 reads YYEEEE. V lost 4 bases and J lost 4, with 12 bases in between. The CDR3 extends over 13 amino acids. CDR3 coding DNA: TGTGCCAGCAGCCGTCCTATTGGTTACGAGCAGTACTTC. Translated: CASSRPIGYEQYF.